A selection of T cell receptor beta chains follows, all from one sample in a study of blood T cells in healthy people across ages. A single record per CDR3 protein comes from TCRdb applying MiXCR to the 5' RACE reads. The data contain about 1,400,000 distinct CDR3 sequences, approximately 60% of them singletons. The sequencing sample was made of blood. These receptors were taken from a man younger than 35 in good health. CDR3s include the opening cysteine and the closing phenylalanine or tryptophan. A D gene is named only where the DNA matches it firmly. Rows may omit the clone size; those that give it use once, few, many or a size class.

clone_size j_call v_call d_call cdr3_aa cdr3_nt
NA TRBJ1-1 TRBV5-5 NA CASSLYIVQQNTEAFF TGTGCCAGCAGCTTGTACATCGTCCAGCAGAACACTGAAGCTTTCTTT
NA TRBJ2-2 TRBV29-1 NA CSVVLSGFATGELFF TGCAGCGTTGTCCTGTCTGGATTTGCCACCGGGGAGCTGTTTTTT
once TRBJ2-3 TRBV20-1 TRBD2 CSAHQTSGVTDTQYF TGCAGTGCTCACCAGACTAGCGGGGTAACAGATACGCAGTATTTT
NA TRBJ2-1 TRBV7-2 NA CASSLGPIKSSYNEQFF TGTGCCAGCAGCTTAGGGCCGATAAAAAGCTCCTACAATGAGCAGTTCTTC
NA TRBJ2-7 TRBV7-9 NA CASAGDTTYEQYF TGTGCCAGTGCCGGGGACACTACCTACGAGCAGTACTTC
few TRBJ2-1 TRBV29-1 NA CSVIEGLDEQFF TGCAGCGTTATAGAGGGGTTGGATGAGCAGTTCTTC
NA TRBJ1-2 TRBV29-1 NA CSVDRLDRLNYGYTF TGCAGCGTTGATAGGCTCGACAGGTTAAACTATGGCTACACCTTC
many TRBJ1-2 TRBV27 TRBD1 CASRHSGQGNLYGYTF TGTGCCAGCAGGCATTCGGGACAGGGTAATCTCTATGGCTACACCTTC
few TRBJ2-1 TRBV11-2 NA CASSLDLDQYEQFF TGTGCCAGCAGCTTAGATCTCGATCAATATGAGCAGTTCTTC
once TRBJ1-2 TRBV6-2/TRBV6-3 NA CASSYGYRDGYTF TGTGCCAGCAGTTATGGTTATCGGGATGGCTACACCTTC
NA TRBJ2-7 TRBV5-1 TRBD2 CASITGGTNSYEQYF TGCGCCAGCATTACGGGGGGGACCAACTCCTACGAGCAGTACTTC
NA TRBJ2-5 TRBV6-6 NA CASSAPYEETQYF TGTGCCAGCAGTGCCCCATATGAAGAGACTCAGTACTTC
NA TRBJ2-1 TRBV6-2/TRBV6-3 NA CASIKREGGLHYNEQFF TGTGCCAGCATAAAAAGGGAGGGGGGACTACACTACAATGAGCAGTTCTTC
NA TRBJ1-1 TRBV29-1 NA CSGAPNTEAFF TGCAGCGGTGCGCCGAACACTGAAGCTTTCTTT
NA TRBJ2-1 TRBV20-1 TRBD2 CSARLREKLPWGVQFF TGCAGTGCTAGGTTGCGGGAGAAACTACCATGGGGTGTGCAGTTCTTC
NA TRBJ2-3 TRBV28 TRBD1 CASGQGARTDTQYF TGTGCCAGCGGACAGGGGGCAAGGACAGATACGCAGTATTTT
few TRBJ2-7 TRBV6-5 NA CASSYYPGGSYEQYF TGTGCCAGCAGTTACTACCCAGGGGGGTCCTACGAGCAGTACTTC